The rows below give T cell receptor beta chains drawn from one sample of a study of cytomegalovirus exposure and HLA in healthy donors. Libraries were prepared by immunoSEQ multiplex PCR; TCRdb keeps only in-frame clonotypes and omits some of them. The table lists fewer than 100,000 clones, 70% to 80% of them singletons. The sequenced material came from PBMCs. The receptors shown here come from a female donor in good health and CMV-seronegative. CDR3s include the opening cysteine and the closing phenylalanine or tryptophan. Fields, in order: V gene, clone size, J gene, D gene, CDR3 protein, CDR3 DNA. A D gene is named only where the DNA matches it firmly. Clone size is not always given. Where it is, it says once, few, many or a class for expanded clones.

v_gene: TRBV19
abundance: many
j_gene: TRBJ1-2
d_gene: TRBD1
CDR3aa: CASSGIGTGGVLYGYTF
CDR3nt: TGTGCCAGTAGTGGGATTGGGACAGGGGGCGTCCTCTATGGCTACACCTTC

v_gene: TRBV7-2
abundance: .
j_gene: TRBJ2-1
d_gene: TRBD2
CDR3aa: CASSLRLAGPSYNEQFF
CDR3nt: TGTGCCAGCAGCCTTCGACTAGCGGGGCCCTCCTACAATGAGCAGTTCTTC

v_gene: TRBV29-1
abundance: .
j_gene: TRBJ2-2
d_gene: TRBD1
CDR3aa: CSVARQGAGELFF
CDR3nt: TGCAGCGTCGCTCGACAGGGCGCCGGGGAGCTGTTTTTT

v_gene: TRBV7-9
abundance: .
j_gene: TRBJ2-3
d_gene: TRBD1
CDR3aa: CASLLTTGRTDTQYF
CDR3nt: TGTGCCAGCCTCTTAACGACAGGGAGAACAGATACGCAGTATTTT

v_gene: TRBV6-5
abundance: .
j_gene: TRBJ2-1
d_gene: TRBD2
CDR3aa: CASSYGTSGGTQFF
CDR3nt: TGTGCCAGCAGTTACGGGACTAGCGGGGGAACGCAGTTCTTC

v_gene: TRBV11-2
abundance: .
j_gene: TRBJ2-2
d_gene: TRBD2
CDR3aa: CASSLGPLAGGWELFF
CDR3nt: TGTGCCAGCAGCTTAGGACCCCTAGCGGGGGGCTGGGAGCTGTTTTTT

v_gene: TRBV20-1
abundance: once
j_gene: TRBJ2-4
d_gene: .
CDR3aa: CSAQREDIQYF
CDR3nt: TGCAGTGCACAGAGGGAAGACATTCAGTACTTC

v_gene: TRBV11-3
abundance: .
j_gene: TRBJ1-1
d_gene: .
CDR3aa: CASSSRGGNTEAFF
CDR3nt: TGTGCCAGCAGCTCCCGGGGGGGGAACACTGAAGCTTTCTTT

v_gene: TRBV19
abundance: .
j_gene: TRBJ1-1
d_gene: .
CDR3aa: CASSGQFMNTEAFF
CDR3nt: TGTGCCAGTAGTGGACAGTTCATGAACACTGAAGCTTTCTTT

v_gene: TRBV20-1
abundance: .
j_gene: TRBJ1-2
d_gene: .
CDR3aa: CSARPLSGYTF
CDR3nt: TGCAGTGCTAGACCCCTGTCTGGCTACACCTTC

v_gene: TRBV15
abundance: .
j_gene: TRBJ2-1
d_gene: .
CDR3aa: CATSRPGTLYNEQFF
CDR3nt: TGTGCCACCAGCAGACCCGGGACTCTTTACAATGAGCAGTTCTTC

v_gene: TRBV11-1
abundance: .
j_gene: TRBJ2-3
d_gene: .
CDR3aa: CASSTSYRDTQYF
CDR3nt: TGTGCCAGCAGCACTTCGTACAGGGATACGCAGTATTTT

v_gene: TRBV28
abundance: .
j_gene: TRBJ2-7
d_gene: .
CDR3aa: CASSPMGGGSSYEQYF
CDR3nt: TGTGCCAGCAGTCCCATGGGGGGAGGCTCTTCCTACGAGCAGTACTTC

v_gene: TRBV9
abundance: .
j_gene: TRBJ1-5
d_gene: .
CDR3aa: CASSVAGGFQPQHF
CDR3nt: TGTGCCAGCAGCGTGGCGGGGGGCTTTCAGCCCCAGCATTTT

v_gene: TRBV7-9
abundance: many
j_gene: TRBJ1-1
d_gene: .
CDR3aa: CASNKGAENTEAFF
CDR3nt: TGTGCCAGCAACAAAGGGGCGGAGAACACTGAAGCTTTCTTT

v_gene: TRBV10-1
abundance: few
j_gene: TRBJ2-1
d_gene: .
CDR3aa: CASSERTGNNEQFF
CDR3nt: TGCGCCAGCAGTGAGCGAACAGGGAACAATGAGCAGTTCTTC

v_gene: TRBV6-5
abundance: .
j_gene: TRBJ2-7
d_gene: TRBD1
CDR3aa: CASSDPGQGEQYF
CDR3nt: TGTGCCAGCAGTGACCCGGGACAGGGCGAGCAGTACTTC

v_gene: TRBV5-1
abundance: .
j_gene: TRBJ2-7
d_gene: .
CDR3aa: CASSLDDGTYEQYF
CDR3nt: TGCGCCAGCAGCTTGGACGACGGGACCTACGAGCAGTACTTC

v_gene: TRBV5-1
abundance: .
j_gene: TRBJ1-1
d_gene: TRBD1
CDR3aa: CASSFGQGALGTEAFF
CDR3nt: TGCGCCAGCAGCTTCGGACAGGGGGCTTTGGGCACTGAAGCTTTCTTT

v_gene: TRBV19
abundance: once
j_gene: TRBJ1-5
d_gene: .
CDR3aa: CASSIQFSHSNQPQHF
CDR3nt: TGTGCCAGTAGTATTCAATTCTCACATAGCAATCAGCCCCAGCATTTT

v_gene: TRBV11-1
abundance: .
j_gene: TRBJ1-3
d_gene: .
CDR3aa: CASSLRDYSGNTIYF
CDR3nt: TGTGCCAGCAGCCTCCGGGACTACTCTGGAAACACCATATATTTT

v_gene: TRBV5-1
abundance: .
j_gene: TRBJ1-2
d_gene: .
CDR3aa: CASSPEELYGYTF
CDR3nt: TGCGCCAGCAGCCCCGAGGAGCTCTATGGCTACACCTTC

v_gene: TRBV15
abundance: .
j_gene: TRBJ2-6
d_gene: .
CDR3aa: CATSRDAGAGASGANVLTF
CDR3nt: TGTGCCACCAGCAGAGATGCCGGGGCAGGGGCCTCTGGGGCCAACGTCCTGACTTTC

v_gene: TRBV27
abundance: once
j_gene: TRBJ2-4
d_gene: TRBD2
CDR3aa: CASSSRLAGLLVQYF
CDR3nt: TGTGCCAGCAGTTCTAGGCTAGCGGGGTTACTTGTTCAGTACTTC

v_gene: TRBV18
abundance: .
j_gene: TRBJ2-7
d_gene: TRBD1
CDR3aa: CASSPDRGRNEQYF
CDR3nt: TGTGCCAGCTCACCCGACAGGGGGCGAAACGAGCAGTACTTC